These T cell receptor beta chains were read from a single sample in a study of shared clonotypes between healthy human individuals. TCRdb's table, derived via immunoSEQ multiplex PCR, lists solely in-frame clones and lacks some. This sample has over 2 million clones; around 95% occur once, and the top ten carry 0.13%. Sequencing input: naive CD4+ T cells sorted from blood. The receptors were gathered from a man aged 18 to 30 in good health. CDR3s include the opening cysteine and the closing phenylalanine or tryptophan. The D gene is left open where the match is weak.

cdr3_aa: CASSLGLRVGIQYF; d_call: NA; v_call: TRBV11-2; j_call: TRBJ2-4
cdr3_aa: CASSLAGDWETQYF; d_call: TRBD2; v_call: TRBV2; j_call: TRBJ2-5
cdr3_aa: CASSFTGTGFRNEQFF; d_call: TRBD1; v_call: TRBV19; j_call: TRBJ2-1
cdr3_aa: CASGLEGNQPQHF; d_call: NA; v_call: TRBV12-5; j_call: TRBJ1-5
cdr3_aa: CASYPAASGRGELFF; d_call: TRBD2; v_call: TRBV6-6; j_call: TRBJ2-2
cdr3_aa: CASSLAGENTEAFF; d_call: NA; v_call: TRBV5-1; j_call: TRBJ1-1
cdr3_aa: CASSPGQSTRADTQYF; d_call: NA; v_call: TRBV5-4; j_call: TRBJ2-3
cdr3_aa: CASSQDEAPDTQYF; d_call: NA; v_call: TRBV4-2; j_call: TRBJ2-3
cdr3_aa: CATSRDINEKLFF; d_call: NA; v_call: TRBV15; j_call: TRBJ1-4
cdr3_aa: CASSFGQTEYNEQFF; d_call: NA; v_call: TRBV7-3; j_call: TRBJ2-1
cdr3_aa: CASSQPDWGATQYF; d_call: NA; v_call: TRBV4-1; j_call: TRBJ2-3
cdr3_aa: CACGDNSYEQYF; d_call: NA; v_call: TRBV30; j_call: NA
cdr3_aa: CASSYWTGEGYTF; d_call: TRBD1; v_call: TRBV6-6; j_call: TRBJ1-2
cdr3_aa: CASSLVGDSYNEQFF; d_call: NA; v_call: TRBV7-2; j_call: TRBJ2-1
cdr3_aa: CASSRQARNQPQHF; d_call: NA; v_call: TRBV28; j_call: TRBJ1-5
cdr3_aa: CASSLGLAELETQYF; d_call: TRBD2; v_call: TRBV7-7; j_call: TRBJ2-5